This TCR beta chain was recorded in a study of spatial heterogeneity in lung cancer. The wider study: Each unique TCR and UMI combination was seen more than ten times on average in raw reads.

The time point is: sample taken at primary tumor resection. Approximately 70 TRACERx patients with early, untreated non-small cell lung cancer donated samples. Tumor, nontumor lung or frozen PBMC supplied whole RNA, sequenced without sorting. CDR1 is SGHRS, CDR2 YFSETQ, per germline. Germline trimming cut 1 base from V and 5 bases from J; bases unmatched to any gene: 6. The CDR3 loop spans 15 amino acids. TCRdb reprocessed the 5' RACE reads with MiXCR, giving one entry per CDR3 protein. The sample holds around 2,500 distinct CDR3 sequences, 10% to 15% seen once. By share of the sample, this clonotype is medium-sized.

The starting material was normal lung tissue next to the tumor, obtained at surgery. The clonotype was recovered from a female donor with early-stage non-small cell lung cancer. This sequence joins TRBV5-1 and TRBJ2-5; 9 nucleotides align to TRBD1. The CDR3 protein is CASSLRTGAGETQYF. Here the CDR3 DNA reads TGCGCCAGCAGCTTGCGGACAGGGGCCGGGGAGACCCAGTACTTC.